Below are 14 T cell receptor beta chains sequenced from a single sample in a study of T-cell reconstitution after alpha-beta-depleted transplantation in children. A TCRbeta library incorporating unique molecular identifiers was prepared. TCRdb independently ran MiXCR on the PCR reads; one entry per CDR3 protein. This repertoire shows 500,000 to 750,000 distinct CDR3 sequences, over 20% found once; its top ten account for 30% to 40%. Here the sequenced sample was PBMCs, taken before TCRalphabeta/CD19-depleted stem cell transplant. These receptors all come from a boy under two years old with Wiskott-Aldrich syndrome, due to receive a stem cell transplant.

The CDR3 loop reads CASSRVSTGELFF. For the CDR3, the DNA is TGCGCCAGCAGCCGCGTGAGCACCGGGGAGCTGTTTTTT. V gene TRBV4-1 combines with J gene TRBJ2-2; D ambiguous. V was pared by 4 bases and J by 4 bases, with 7 bases between. The CDR3 runs to 13 residues. CDR1 is MGHRA, CDR2 YSYEKL, per germline.

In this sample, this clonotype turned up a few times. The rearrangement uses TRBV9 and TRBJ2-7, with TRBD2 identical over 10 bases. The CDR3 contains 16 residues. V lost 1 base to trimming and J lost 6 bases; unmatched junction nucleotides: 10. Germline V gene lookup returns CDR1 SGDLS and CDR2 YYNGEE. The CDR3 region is CASSVRGLAGEGEQYF. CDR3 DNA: TGTGCCAGCAGCGTAAGAGGTCTAGCGGGAGAGGGCGAGCAGTACTTC. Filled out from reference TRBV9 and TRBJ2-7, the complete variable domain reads DSGVTQTPKHLITATGQRVTLRCSPRSGDLSVYWYQQSLDQGLQFLIQYYNGEERAKGNILERFSAQQFPDLHSELNLSSLELGDSALYFCASSVRGLAGEGEQYFGPGTRLTVT.

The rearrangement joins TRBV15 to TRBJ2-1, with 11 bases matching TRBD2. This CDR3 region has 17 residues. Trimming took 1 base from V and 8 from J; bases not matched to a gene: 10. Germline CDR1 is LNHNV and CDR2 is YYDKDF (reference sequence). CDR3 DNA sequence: TGTGCCACCAGCAGAGGCCTAGCGGGAGGTCCTAGGGATGAGCAGTTCTTC. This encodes CATSRGLAGGPRDEQFF.

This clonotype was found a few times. DNA of the CDR3: TGCGCCAGCAGCTTGGTTTCCCAGGGAACAGATACGCAGTATTTT. Translated: CASSLVSQGTDTQYF. The chain employs TRBV5-1 and TRBJ2-3, with D tentatively TRBD1 (5 bases). V was cut by 0 bases and J by 3 bases, with 11 bases left in between. In germline, CDR1 is SGHRS, CDR2 YFSETQ. This CDR3 has 15 residues.

The CDR3, as DNA: TGTGCCAGCAGCATGAGACAGGGTGAAGCTTTCTTT. The encoded protein is CASSMRQGEAFF. The chain uses TRBV7-2 and TRBJ1-1; 7 nucleotides align to TRBD1. Per germline, CDR1 SGHTA and CDR2 FQGNSA. This CDR3 has 12 amino acids. The trim removed 5 bases at V and 7 bases at J, leaving 4 bases unmatched.

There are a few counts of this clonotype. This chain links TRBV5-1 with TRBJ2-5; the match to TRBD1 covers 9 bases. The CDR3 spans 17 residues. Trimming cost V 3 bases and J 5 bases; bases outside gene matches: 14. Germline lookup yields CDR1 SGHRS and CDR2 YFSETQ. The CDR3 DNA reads TGCGCCAGCAGCTCTCGTTCTGGGACAGGGTGGTTGGAGACCCAGTACTTC. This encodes CASSSRSGTGWLETQYF.

The CDR3 DNA reads as TGTGCCAGCAGTTACAGCGGGAGCATGAACGAGCAGTACTTC. It specifies CASSYSGSMNEQYF. The rearrangement uses TRBV27 and TRBJ2-7; 8 positions match TRBD2. V dropped 4 bases and J dropped 5; count of bases not matched to a gene: 7. There are 14 residues in the CDR3. Looked up from germline, CDR1 is MNHEY and CDR2 is SMNVEV (reference sequence).

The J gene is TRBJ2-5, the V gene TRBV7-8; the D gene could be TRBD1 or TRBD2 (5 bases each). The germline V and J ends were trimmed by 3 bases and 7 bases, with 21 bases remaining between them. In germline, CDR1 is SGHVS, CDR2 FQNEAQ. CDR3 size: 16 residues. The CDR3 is CASSLQLGQAGGTQYF. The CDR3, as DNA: TGTGCCAGCAGCTTGCAACTAGGTCAGGCTGGGGGGACCCAGTACTTC.

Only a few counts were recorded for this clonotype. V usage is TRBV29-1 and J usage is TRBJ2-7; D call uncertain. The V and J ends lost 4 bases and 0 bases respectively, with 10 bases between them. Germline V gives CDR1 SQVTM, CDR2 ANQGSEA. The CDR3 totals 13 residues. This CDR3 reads CSVAQPTSYEQYF. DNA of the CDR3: TGCAGCGTTGCACAGCCAACCTCCTACGAGCAGTACTTC.

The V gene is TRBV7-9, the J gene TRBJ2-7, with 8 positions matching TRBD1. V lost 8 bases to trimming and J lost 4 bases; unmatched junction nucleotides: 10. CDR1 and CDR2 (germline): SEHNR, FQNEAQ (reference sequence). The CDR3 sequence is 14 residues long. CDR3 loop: CASGMDRVSYEQYF. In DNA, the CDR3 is TGTGCCAGCGGGATGGACAGGGTGTCGTACGAGCAGTACTTC.

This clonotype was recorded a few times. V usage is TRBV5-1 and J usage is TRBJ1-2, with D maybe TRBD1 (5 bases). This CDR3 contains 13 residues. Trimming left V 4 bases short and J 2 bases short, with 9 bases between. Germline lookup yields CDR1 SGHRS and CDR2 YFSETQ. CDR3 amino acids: CASSPGRNYGYTF. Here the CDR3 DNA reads TGCGCCAGCAGCCCGGGACGGAACTATGGCTACACCTTC.

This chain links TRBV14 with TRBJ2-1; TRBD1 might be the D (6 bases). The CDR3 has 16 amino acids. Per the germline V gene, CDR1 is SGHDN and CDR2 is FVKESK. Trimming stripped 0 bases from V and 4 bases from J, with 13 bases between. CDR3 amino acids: CASSQDLGRGYNEQFF. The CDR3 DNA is TGTGCCAGCAGCCAAGATCTTGGCAGGGGATACAATGAGCAGTTCTTC.

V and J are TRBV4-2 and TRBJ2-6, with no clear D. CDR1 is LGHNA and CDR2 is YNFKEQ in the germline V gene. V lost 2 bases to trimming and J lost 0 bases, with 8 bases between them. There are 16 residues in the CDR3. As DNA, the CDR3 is TGTGCCAGCAGCCAATTTATTAGCTCTGGGGCCAACGTCCTGACTTTC. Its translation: CASSQFISSGANVLTF.

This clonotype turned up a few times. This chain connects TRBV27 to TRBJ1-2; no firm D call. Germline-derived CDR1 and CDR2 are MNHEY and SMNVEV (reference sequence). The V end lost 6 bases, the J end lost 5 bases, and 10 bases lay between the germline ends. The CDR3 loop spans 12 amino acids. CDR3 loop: CASRGGWYGYTF. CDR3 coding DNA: TGTGCCAGCAGGGGAGGATGGTATGGCTACACCTTC.